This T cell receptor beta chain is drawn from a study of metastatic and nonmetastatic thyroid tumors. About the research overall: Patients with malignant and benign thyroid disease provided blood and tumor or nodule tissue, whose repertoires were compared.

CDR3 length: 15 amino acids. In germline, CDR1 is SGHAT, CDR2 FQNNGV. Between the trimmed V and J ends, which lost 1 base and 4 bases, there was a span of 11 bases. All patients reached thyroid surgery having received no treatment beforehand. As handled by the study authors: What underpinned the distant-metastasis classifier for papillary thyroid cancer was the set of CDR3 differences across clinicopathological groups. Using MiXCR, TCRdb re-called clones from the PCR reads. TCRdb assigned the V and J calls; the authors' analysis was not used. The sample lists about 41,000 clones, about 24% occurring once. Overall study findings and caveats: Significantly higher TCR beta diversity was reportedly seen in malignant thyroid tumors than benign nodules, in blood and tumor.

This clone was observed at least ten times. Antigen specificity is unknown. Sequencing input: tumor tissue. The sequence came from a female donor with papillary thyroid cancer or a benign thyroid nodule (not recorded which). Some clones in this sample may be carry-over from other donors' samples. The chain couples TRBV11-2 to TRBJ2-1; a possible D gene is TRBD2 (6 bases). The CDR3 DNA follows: TGTGCCAGCAGCTTAGGGCGGGGCAATTACAATGAGCAGTTCTTC. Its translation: CASSLGRGNYNEQFF.